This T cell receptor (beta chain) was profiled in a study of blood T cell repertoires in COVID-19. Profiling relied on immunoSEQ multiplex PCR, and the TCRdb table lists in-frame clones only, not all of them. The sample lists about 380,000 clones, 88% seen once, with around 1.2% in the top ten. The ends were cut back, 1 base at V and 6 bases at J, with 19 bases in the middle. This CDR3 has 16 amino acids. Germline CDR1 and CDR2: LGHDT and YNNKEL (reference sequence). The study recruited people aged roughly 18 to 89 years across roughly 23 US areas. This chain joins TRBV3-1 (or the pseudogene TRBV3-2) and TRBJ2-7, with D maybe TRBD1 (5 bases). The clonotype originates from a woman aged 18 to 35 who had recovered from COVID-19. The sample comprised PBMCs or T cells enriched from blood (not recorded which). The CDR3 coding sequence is TGTGCCAGCAGCCAAGTCGGGCCAGGGAAATATTCCGAGCAGTACTTC. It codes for CASSQVGPGKYSEQYF.